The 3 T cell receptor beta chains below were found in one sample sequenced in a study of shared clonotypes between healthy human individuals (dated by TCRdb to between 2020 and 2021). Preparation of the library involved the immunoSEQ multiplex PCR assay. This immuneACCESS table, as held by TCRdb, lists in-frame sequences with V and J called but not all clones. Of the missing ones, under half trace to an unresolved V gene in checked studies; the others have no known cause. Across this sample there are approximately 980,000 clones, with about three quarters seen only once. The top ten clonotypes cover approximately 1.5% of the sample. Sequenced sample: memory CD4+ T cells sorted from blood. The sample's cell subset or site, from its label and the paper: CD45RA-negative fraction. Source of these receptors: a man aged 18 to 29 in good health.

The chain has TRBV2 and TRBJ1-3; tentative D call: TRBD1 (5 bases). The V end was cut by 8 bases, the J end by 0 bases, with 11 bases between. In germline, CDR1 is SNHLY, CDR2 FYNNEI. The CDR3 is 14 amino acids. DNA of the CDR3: TGTGCCAGCTACTCAGGGAGCTCTGGAAACACCATATATTTT. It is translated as CASYSGSSGNTIYF.

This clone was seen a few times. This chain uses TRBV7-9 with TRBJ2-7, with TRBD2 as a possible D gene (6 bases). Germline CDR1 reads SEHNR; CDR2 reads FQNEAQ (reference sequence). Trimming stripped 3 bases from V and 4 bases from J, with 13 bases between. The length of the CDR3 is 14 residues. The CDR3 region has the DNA TGTGCCAGCAGCTTTTTGGTGGGGAGGTACGAGCAGTACTTC. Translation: CASSFLVGRYEQYF.

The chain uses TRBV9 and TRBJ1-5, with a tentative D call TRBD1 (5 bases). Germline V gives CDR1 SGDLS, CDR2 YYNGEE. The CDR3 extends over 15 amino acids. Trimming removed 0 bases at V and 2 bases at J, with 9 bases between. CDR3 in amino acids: CASSVGGDGNQPQHF. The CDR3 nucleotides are TGTGCCAGCAGCGTAGGGGGGGATGGCAATCAGCCCCAGCATTTT.